This paragraph covers one T cell receptor (beta chain) sequence. This sample is drawn from a study of T cell changes during pregnancy in multiple sclerosis. CDR1 and CDR2 (germline): LNHNV, YYDKDF (reference sequence). V dropped 0 bases and J dropped 1; count of bases not matched to a gene: 7. The CDR3 is 18 residues long. Repertoires were generated with immunoSEQ multiplex PCR, while TCRdb's copy carries only in-frame clones and drops some. The sample contains roughly 72,000 clones, about 93% of which appear only once. This chain connects TRBV15 to TRBJ2-4; 9 bases align to TRBD1. Sequenced here: CD4+ T cells from peripheral blood mononuclear cells, sampled after pregnancy. This TCR derives from a female donor with multiple sclerosis, enrolled in a pregnancy study. CDR3 sequence: CATSRDNRDRAAKNIQYF. Written as DNA, the CDR3 is TGTGCCACCAGCAGAGATAACAGGGACAGGGCGGCCAAAAACATTCAGTACTTC.